Following are 24 T cell receptor beta chains from one sample sequenced in a study of spatial heterogeneity in lung cancer. Time point described: blood at routine non-recurrence follow-up after resection. From tumor, nontumor lung or frozen PBMC, whole RNA was taken unsorted for sequencing. TCRdb re-derived calls from the 5' RACE reads in MiXCR, one entry per CDR3 protein. Of tens of thousands of distinct CDR3 sequences listed, roughly 7% were seen once; the top ten hold roughly 37%. The sequences come from PBMCs, collected at follow-up. These receptors all come from a female donor with early-stage non-small cell lung cancer.

This clonotype was counted once. A much larger clone lies one base from this, so it may be a read error. The V and J genes are TRBV7-9 and TRBJ1-1; D unresolved. CDR1 is SEHNR, CDR2 FQNEAQ, per germline (reference sequence). This CDR3 comprises 16 residues. The CDR3 spells CAGSPMASASRGKPFF. The CDR3 nucleotides read TGTGCCGGCAGCCCGATGGCGTCGGCTTCGCGTGGGAAGCCTTTCTTT.

There are many counts of this clonotype. The chain is built from TRBV7-8 and TRBJ2-5; perhaps TRBD2 as D (5 bases). Trimming cost V 3 bases and J 3 bases, with 11 bases left between them. Germline-derived CDR1 and CDR2 are SGHVS and FQNEAQ. This CDR3 has 14 amino acids. DNA for the CDR3: TGTGCCAGCAGCTTTGTAGCGCCTGAAGAGACCCAGTACTTC. This sequence encodes CASSFVAPEETQYF.

The sample holds a few counts of this clonotype. This chain links TRBV7-8 with TRBJ2-1, with D perhaps TRBD1 (5 bases). Germline V gene data show CDR1 as SGHVS and CDR2 as FQNEAQ. Trimming left V 5 bases short and J 4 bases short, with 15 bases between. The CDR3 has 15 residues. CDR3 coding DNA: TGTGCCAGCAGCCCGCAGGGATTGGGATACAATGAGCAGTTCTTC. Residues: CASSPQGLGYNEQFF. The full variable domain, in which reference TRBV7-8 and TRBJ2-1 provide the parts outside the CDR3, is GAGVSQSPRYKVAKRGQDVALRCDPISGHVSLFWYQQALGQGPEFLTYFQNEAQLDKSGLPSDRFFAERPEGSVSTLKIQRTQQEDSAVYLCASSPQGLGYNEQFFGPGTRLTVL.

This clonotype was picked up many times. The chain recombines TRBV19 with TRBJ2-7, with TRBD1 identical over 9 bases. The CDR3 has 14 residues. Germline V gene sequence: CDR1 LNHDA, CDR2 SQIVND (reference sequence). Trimming at V came to 7 bases and at J to 2 bases, leaving 6 bases not matched to a gene. In nucleotides, the CDR3 is TGTGCCAGTACTCTGACAGGGGGTACCTACGAGCAGTACTTC. Encoded protein: CASTLTGGTYEQYF.

This clonotype has just a few counts. This chain joins TRBV11-2 and TRBJ2-3; D unresolved. The CDR3 has 16 amino acids. The germline V gene has CDR1 SGHAT and CDR2 FQNNGV. Trimming took off 0 bases at V and 2 bases at J, with 12 bases between the two ends. The CDR3, as DNA: TGTGCCAGCAGCTTAGATTCCCGCGGCGTCACAGATACGCAGTATTTT. It codes for CASSLDSRGVTDTQYF.

J is TRBJ1-1 and V is TRBV5-1; D unresolved. Germline values: CDR1 SGHRS, CDR2 YFSETQ. The CDR3 sequence is 14 residues long. Trimming took 4 bases from V and 5 from J, leaving 15 bases between them. CDR3 coding DNA: TGCGCCAGCAGCGGAGGGAGGATTAGAACTGAAGCTTTCTTT. It is translated as CASSGGRIRTEAFF.

This clonotype was observed many times. The chain couples TRBV5-6 to TRBJ1-1; tentative D call: TRBD1 (6 bases). V dropped 3 bases and J dropped 7 bases, with 19 bases sitting between them. CDR1 and CDR2 (germline): SGHDT, YYEEEE. This CDR3 region has 15 residues. The CDR3 sequence is CASSYGQLGVSEAFF. DNA of the CDR3: TGTGCCAGCAGCTACGGACAGCTAGGGGTGAGTGAAGCTTTCTTT.

This clonotype was counted ten times or more. The germline gene is not matched at one end of the junction; a read error may be the cause. This chain joins TRBV20-1 and TRBJ2-3; D perhaps matches TRBD2 (7 bases). The CDR3 is 18 residues long. Germline CDR1 DFQATT, CDR2 SNEGSKA (reference sequence). This CDR3 is CSALQPGGQSPYTDTQYF. The CDR3 nucleotides read TGTAGTGCTCTTCAACCGGGGGGCCAATCCCCGTACACAGATACGCAGTATTTT.

This clonotype was observed many times. The V gene is TRBV4-2, the J gene TRBJ2-7, with TRBD2 as a possible D gene (5 bases). The CDR3 contains 16 residues. Deletions cut 4 bases from V and 0 bases from J, with 16 bases between. Germline CDR1 and CDR2: LGHNA and YNFKEQ. CDR3 nucleotide sequence: TGTGCCAGCAGCCCCGGTCAGTTGGGGAGCTCCTACGAGCAGTACTTC. Encoded protein: CASSPGQLGSSYEQYF.

The table lists this clonotype with many counts. The chain uses TRBV29-1 and TRBJ2-1, with a possible D match to TRBD2 (5 bases). V was trimmed by 5 bases and J by 5 bases, leaving 13 bases between them. The CDR3 is made up of 13 amino acids. CDR1 SQVTM and CDR2 ANQGSEA come from the germline V gene. CDR3 in amino acids: CSVSGLHNNEQFF. CDR3 nucleotide sequence: TGCAGCGTTAGCGGACTCCACAACAATGAGCAGTTCTTC.

This clonotype was found a few times. The chain couples TRBV24-1 to TRBJ2-7; possible D gene TRBD1, 6 bases. Germline values: CDR1 KGHDR, CDR2 SFDVKD. The CDR3 loop spans 15 amino acids. The germline V and J ends were trimmed by 3 bases and 1 base, with 12 bases remaining between them. CDR3 sequence reads: CATSDAAGVSYEQYF. CDR3 DNA sequence: TGTGCCACCAGTGATGCGGCAGGGGTATCCTACGAGCAGTACTTC.

This clonotype showed up many times. V gene TRBV11-2 combines with J gene TRBJ2-4, with a possible D match to TRBD1 (6 bases). V was cut by 4 bases and J by 0 bases, with 16 bases left in between. Germline V gene data show CDR1 as SGHAT and CDR2 as FQNNGV. The CDR3 loop spans 17 amino acids. Written as DNA, the CDR3 is TGTGCCAGCAGCTCGGGAACAGGGACGGCAGCCAAAAACATTCAGTACTTC. Translation gives CASSSGTGTAAKNIQYF.

This chain joins TRBV5-1 and TRBJ2-7, with 7 bases matching TRBD1. CDR1 and CDR2 (germline): SGHRS, YFSETQ. The CDR3 runs to 14 residues. The ends lost 2 bases at V and 5 bases at J; junction bases unmatched: 7. CDR3 coding DNA: TGCGCCAGCAGCTTAGGGGGCGGAGCGGACGAGCAGTACTTC. Translating gives CASSLGGGADEQYF.

This clonotype has a handful of counts. The rearrangement links TRBV5-1 to TRBJ2-3; D uncertain. The CDR3 contains 13 residues. V was shortened by 4 bases and J by 6 bases, with 12 bases between the two germline ends. CDR1 and CDR2 (germline): SGHRS, YFSETQ. CDR3 in DNA: TGCGCCAGCAGCCTCCCGGGCGAGGATACGCAGTATTTT. Its translation: CASSLPGEDTQYF.

This clonotype occurred a few times. This chain uses TRBV12-3 or TRBV12-4 with TRBJ2-2; 10 positions agree with TRBD1. This CDR3 region has 16 residues. Germline trimming cut 8 bases from V and 0 bases from J; bases unmatched to any gene: 6. In DNA, the CDR3 is TGTGCCAGCTCCGGGACAGGGGTATCGAACACCGGGGAGCTGTTTTTT. This translates into CASSGTGVSNTGELFF.

This clonotype was recorded many times. V is TRBV12-3 or TRBV12-4 and J is TRBJ2-5; possible D gene TRBD2, 6 bases. There are 13 residues in the CDR3. The V end lost 6 bases, the J end lost 2 bases, and 10 bases lay between the germline ends. The chain's CDR3 is CASSSGTQETQYF. The CDR3 nucleotides read TGTGCCAGCAGCTCCGGGACTCAAGAGACCCAGTACTTC.

J is TRBJ2-1 and V is TRBV14; no clear D. The germline CDR1 and CDR2 sequences are SGHDN and FVKESK. The CDR3 has 13 residues. Trimming took 7 bases from V and 2 from J, leaving 9 bases between them. In nucleotides, the CDR3 is TGTGCCAGCACCAGAGGAGCCTACAATGAGCAGTTCTTC. This translates into CASTRGAYNEQFF.

As regards this clonotype: A much bigger clone sits one base away, suggesting this may be a read error. The chain links TRBV30 to TRBJ2-7; D gene ambiguous. The CDR3 contains 13 residues. Germline-derived CDR1 and CDR2 are GTSNPN and SVGIG (reference sequence). As DNA, the CDR3 is TGTGTCTGGAGTGTAAACCGACCCTACGAGCAGTACTTC. This sequence encodes CVWSVNRPYEQYF.

This clonotype was found many times. The V and J genes are TRBV5-1 and TRBJ2-1; 10 nucleotides match TRBD2. The CDR3 covers 16 residues. CDR1 SGHRS and CDR2 YFSETQ come from the germline V gene. The trim removed 3 bases at V and 7 bases at J, leaving 10 bases unmatched. CDR3 sequence (DNA): TGCGCCAGCAGCTCCCCCCGGACTAGCGGAACTAATGAGCAGTTCTTC. As protein: CASSSPRTSGTNEQFF.

Ten or more counts support this clonotype. The chain employs TRBV29-1 and TRBJ2-5, with 9 bases lining up with TRBD1. CDR1 SQVTM and CDR2 ANQGSEA come from the germline V gene. The length of the CDR3 is 12 residues. The junction had 3 bases not matched to a gene; V was cut back by 7 bases and J by 3 bases. As DNA, the CDR3 is TGCAGCGCCCGGGACAGGGAAGAGACCCAGTACTTC. Protein product: CSARDREETQYF.

This chain links TRBV3-1 with TRBJ2-7, with 7 nucleotides matching TRBD1. V lost 0 bases to trimming and J lost 4 bases; unmatched junction nucleotides: 9. The CDR3 totals 16 residues. Germline V lookup: CDR1 LGHDT, CDR2 YNNKEL (reference sequence). CDR3 region: CASSQDPEQGSYEQYF. The DNA for the CDR3 is TGTGCCAGCAGCCAAGATCCAGAACAGGGGTCGTACGAGCAGTACTTC.

The J gene is TRBJ2-1, the V gene TRBV12-3 or TRBV12-4; 9 bases fit TRBD1. Trimming removed 3 bases from V and 1 base from J; junction bases left unmatched: 16. This CDR3 region has 20 residues. CDR3 region: CASSFGRGQGLLRSYNEQFF. Here the CDR3 DNA reads TGTGCCAGCAGTTTCGGACGTGGACAGGGGTTGTTAAGGTCCTACAATGAGCAGTTCTTC.

This clonotype occurred many times. This sequence joins TRBV9 and TRBJ2-5, with a tentative D call TRBD1 (5 bases). V lost 3 bases and J 1 base, leaving 10 bases between the germline ends. Germline CDR1 SGDLS, CDR2 YYNGEE. The CDR3 has 14 residues. The CDR3 region is CASSGQFAQETQYF. CDR3 nucleotides: TGTGCCAGCAGCGGACAGTTCGCCCAAGAGACCCAGTACTTC.

In this sample, this clonotype turned up many times. CDR3 sequence: CASSSRDFYEQYF. The CDR3 bases are TGTGCCAGCAGCTCCCGGGACTTCTACGAGCAGTACTTC. The chain uses TRBV7-9 and TRBJ2-7; weak D call: TRBD2 (6 bases). CDR1 and CDR2 (germline): SEHNR, FQNEAQ (reference sequence). The CDR3 runs to 13 residues. V gave up 4 bases and J gave up 3 bases, with 10 bases separating them.